Each of the 29 T cell receptor beta chains below was sequenced from the same sample in a study of T-cell reconstitution after alpha-beta-depleted transplantation in children. Unique molecular identifiers were used in preparing the TCRbeta library. TCRdb recomputed calls from the PCR reads with MiXCR, one row per CDR3 protein. The sample comprises roughly 500,000 distinct CDR3 sequences, approximately 32% of which are singletons, and less than 2.5% rests with the top ten. Source: PBMCs from the stem cell graft donor, taken from the stem cell graft. The receptors derive from a human donor who donated a stem cell graft to a child with aplastic anemia.

In this sample, this clonotype turned up a few times. V and J are TRBV7-2 and TRBJ2-5; possible D gene TRBD1, 5 bases. CDR3 length: 15 amino acids. V was pared by 5 bases and J by 1 base, with 14 bases between. Germline V CDR1 and CDR2: SGHTA, FQGNSA. The CDR3 spells CASSMMQGFQETQYF. DNA of the CDR3: TGTGCCAGCAGCATGATGCAGGGTTTCCAAGAGACCCAGTACTTC. Supplemented by reference TRBV7-2 and TRBJ2-5, the full variable domain reads GAGVSQSPSNKVTEKGKDVELRCDPISGHTALYWYRQSLGQGLEFLIYFQGNSAPDKSGLPSDRFSAERTGGSVSTLTIQRTQQEDSAVYLCASSMMQGFQETQYFGPGTRLLVL.

The gene calls are TRBV20-1 and TRBJ2-2; TRBD2 agrees at 8 bases. With V trimmed by 6 bases and J by 7 bases, 4 bases remained unmatched. Germline assignment: CDR1 DFQATT and CDR2 SNEGSKA (reference sequence). The length of the CDR3 is 12 residues. This CDR3 reads CSATGGVGELFF. For the CDR3, the DNA is TGCAGTGCCACGGGGGGGGTCGGGGAGCTGTTTTTT.

V gene TRBV20-1 combines with J gene TRBJ2-1; no clear D. Trimming pared 6 bases from V and 8 bases from J, leaving 14 bases between. The CDR3 runs 12 residues. Germline loops: CDR1 DFQATT, CDR2 SNEGSKA (reference sequence). CDR3 region: CSATKTTDEQFF. In DNA form, the CDR3 reads TGCAGTGCGACCAAGACGACTGATGAGCAGTTCTTC.

This clonotype was seen a few times. The chain joins TRBV6-5 to TRBJ2-1; no definite D call. The CDR3 extends over 14 amino acids. V was pared by 4 bases and J by 9 bases, with 16 bases between. Germline values: CDR1 MNHEY, CDR2 SVGAGI. In DNA, the CDR3 is TGTGCCAGCAGTTCCCGGGTAGGTTATGGTGAGCAGTTCTTC. It specifies CASSSRVGYGEQFF.

This sequence joins TRBV29-1 and TRBJ2-5; the D is unclear. The CDR3 covers 13 residues. V was trimmed by 4 bases and J by 4 bases, leaving 13 bases between them. CDR1 is SQVTM, CDR2 ANQGSEA, per germline. The chain's CDR3 is CSVGTALRETQYF. CDR3 nucleotides: TGCAGCGTTGGGACCGCCCTCCGAGAGACCCAGTACTTC.

This rearrangement joins TRBV29-1 to TRBJ2-5, with D perhaps matching TRBD1 or TRBD2 (5 bases each). The V gene lost 6 bases and the J gene lost 5 bases, with 13 bases spanning the gap. CDR1 and CDR2 from the germline V gene are SQVTM and ANQGSEA. This CDR3 spans 12 amino acids. In DNA form, the CDR3 reads TGCAGCGTCGGGACCTATAGGGAGACCCAGTACTTC. Protein sequence: CSVGTYRETQYF.

This chain links TRBV29-1 with TRBJ2-2, with TRBD2 matching 8 bases. CDR3 length: 14 residues. Germline values: CDR1 SQVTM, CDR2 ANQGSEA. V lost 6 bases to trimming and J lost 1 base; unmatched junction nucleotides: 4. In DNA form, the CDR3 reads TGCAGCGTCCAGACTAGCGTGAACACCGGGGAGCTGTTTTTT. Its protein product is CSVQTSVNTGELFF.

The V and J genes are TRBV7-2 and TRBJ2-5, with unresolved D. CDR1 SGHTA and CDR2 FQGNSA come from the germline V gene. Trimming pared 5 bases from V and 2 bases from J, leaving 12 bases between. This CDR3 is 14 amino acids long. Written as DNA, the CDR3 is TGTGCCAGCAGCCTTCCCCGTTATCAAGAGACCCAGTACTTC. It translates to CASSLPRYQETQYF.

The CDR3 spells CSVRPLQPNYGYTF. The CDR3 DNA is TGCAGCGTTCGACCACTACAGCCTAACTATGGCTACACCTTC. The rearrangement uses TRBV29-1 and TRBJ1-2; no firm D call. Germline V gene data show CDR1 as SQVTM and CDR2 as ANQGSEA. The CDR3 sequence is 14 residues long. V was cut by 5 bases and J by 0 bases, with 13 bases left in between. The full variable domain, with the rest looked up from reference TRBV29-1 and TRBJ1-2, is SAVISQKPSRDICQRGTSLTIQCQVDSQVTMMFWYRQQPGQSLTLIATANQGSEATYESGFVIDKFPISRPNLTFSTLTVSNMSPEDSSIYLCSVRPLQPNYGYTFGSGTRLTVV.

The genes are TRBV7-8 and TRBJ1-1; D call uncertain. The CDR3 contains 15 residues. Germline-derived CDR1 and CDR2 are SGHVS and FQNEAQ. V gave up 5 bases and J gave up 0 bases, with 13 bases separating them. CDR3 nucleotides: TGTGCCAGCAGCCGAACGGAGGCCTTGAACACTGAAGCTTTCTTT. It specifies CASSRTEALNTEAFF. Looking up the rest from reference TRBV7-8 and TRBJ1-1 gives the full variable domain: GAGVSQSPRYKVAKRGQDVALRCDPISGHVSLFWYQQALGQGPEFLTYFQNEAQLDKSGLPSDRFFAERPEGSVSTLKIQRTQQEDSAVYLCASSRTEALNTEAFFGQGTRLTVV.

This CDR3 reads CSAGGRSGANVLTF. The CDR3 nucleotides read TGCAGTGCTGGGGGACGGTCCGGGGCCAACGTCCTGACTTTC. The rearrangement joins TRBV20-1 to TRBJ2-6, with D perhaps given as TRBD1 or TRBD2 (5 bases each). The length of the CDR3 is 14 residues. Per the germline V gene, CDR1 is DFQATT and CDR2 is SNEGSKA (reference sequence). Trimming took off 5 bases at V and 4 bases at J, with 12 bases between the two ends.

The chain employs TRBV12-3 or TRBV12-4 and TRBJ1-1, with D uncertain. This CDR3 spans 13 amino acids. V shed 3 bases and J shed 4 bases, with 9 bases lying between them. CDR3 nucleotides: TGTGCCAGCAGTTTTTCCACAGCCACTGAAGCTTTCTTT. Translated, it gives CASSFSTATEAFF.

The chain combines TRBV20-1 with TRBJ2-7; D is perhaps TRBD2 (6 bases). Germline CDR1 reads DFQATT; CDR2 reads SNEGSKA (reference sequence). The V and J ends lost 5 bases and 2 bases respectively, with 19 bases between them. This CDR3 is built from 15 residues. In DNA form, the CDR3 reads TGCAGTGCTTCCCCGGGGGAGATAGGGGCCTACGAGCAGTACTTC. It specifies CSASPGEIGAYEQYF.

The gene calls are TRBV5-1 and TRBJ2-7; D perhaps matches TRBD1 (5 bases). V lost 4 bases to trimming and J lost 3 bases, with 17 bases between them. CDR3 length: 15 amino acids. Per the germline V gene, CDR1 is SGHRS and CDR2 is YFSETQ. The CDR3 nucleotides are TGCGCCAGCAGCCTTGGTCAGGGTATCCGCTACGAGCAGTACTTC. It encodes CASSLGQGIRYEQYF.

The CDR3 here is CSARDGGSVGEQYV. CDR3 DNA: TGCAGTGCTAGAGACGGAGGTAGCGTTGGGGAGCAGTACGTC. The chain recombines TRBV20-1 with TRBJ2-7; possibly TRBD2 for D (5 bases). With 0 bases removed from V and 7 bases from J, the gap between germline ends came to 16 bases. The CDR3 covers 14 residues. CDR1 DFQATT and CDR2 SNEGSKA come from the germline V gene (reference sequence).

V usage is TRBV3-1 and J usage is TRBJ1-3, with 8 bases aligning to TRBD1. After removal of 4 bases from V and 0 bases from J, the junction contained 5 bases not matched to a gene. The CDR3 loop spans 16 amino acids. CDR1 LGHDT and CDR2 YNNKEL come from the germline V gene (reference sequence). CDR3 sequence: CASSPRDRNSGNTIYF. CDR3 sequence (DNA): TGTGCCAGCAGCCCTCGGGACAGGAACTCTGGAAACACCATATATTTT.

The chain employs TRBV2 and TRBJ2-6; TRBD2 aligns across 8 bases. The CDR3 has 17 residues. Germline V CDR1 and CDR2: SNHLY, FYNNEI. The trim removed 6 bases at V and 4 bases at J, leaving 11 bases unmatched. In DNA form, the CDR3 reads TGTGCCAGCAGGTTCGTCGGGGGGGCAGGAGGGGCCAACGTCCTGACTTTC. This encodes CASRFVGGAGGANVLTF.

The V and J genes are TRBV15 and TRBJ2-5, with unresolved D. This CDR3 comprises 12 residues. CDR1 is LNHNV and CDR2 is YYDKDF in the germline V gene (reference sequence). V was trimmed by 9 bases and J by 6 bases, leaving 14 bases between them. CDR3 sequence reads: CATKGWAKTQYF. The DNA of the CDR3 is TGTGCCACAAAAGGATGGGCCAAGACCCAGTACTTC.

The chain combines TRBV6-5 with TRBJ1-6, with D tentatively TRBD1 (6 bases). The CDR3 sequence is 15 residues long. Germline values: CDR1 MNHEY, CDR2 SVGAGI. The V end was cut by 2 bases, the J end by 10 bases, with 15 bases between. The CDR3 DNA reads as TGTGCCAGCAGTTACGTATCAGGGGAGGACTCACCCCTCCACTTT. Its protein is CASSYVSGEDSPLHF.

The V gene is TRBV20-1, the J gene TRBJ2-3; D uncertain. With 2 bases removed from V and 2 bases from J, the gap between germline ends came to 5 bases. The germline CDR1 and CDR2 sequences are DFQATT and SNEGSKA (reference sequence). This CDR3 spans 12 amino acids. In nucleotides, the CDR3 is TGCAGTGCTAGATGGAACACAGATACGCAGTATTTT. It yields the protein CSARWNTDTQYF.

For this clonotype: One end of the junction does not line up with germline, which may come from a read error. V usage is TRBV12-3 or TRBV12-4 and J usage is TRBJ2-1; D might be TRBD1 or TRBD2, each matching 5 bases. The CDR3 has 11 residues. The chain's CDR3 is CASSLAGPGIF. As DNA, the CDR3 is TGTGCCAGCAGTTTAGCGGGGCCGGGGATCTTC.

The rearrangement joins TRBV12-3 or TRBV12-4 to TRBJ1-3; the D is unclear. Trimming cost V 6 bases and J 0 bases, with 9 bases left between them. The CDR3 consists of 14 residues. CDR3 protein: CASRVLRSGNTIYF. For the CDR3, the DNA is TGTGCCAGCAGAGTACTGCGCTCTGGAAACACCATATATTTT.

The chain employs TRBV6-1 and TRBJ2-5; the match to TRBD1 covers 7 bases. Germline values: CDR1 MNHNS, CDR2 SASEGT. The CDR3 consists of 15 residues. V dropped 2 bases and J dropped 2; count of bases not matched to a gene: 5. The CDR3 here is CASSEIPGGQETQYF. The CDR3 region has the DNA TGTGCCAGCAGTGAAATACCAGGGGGTCAAGAGACCCAGTACTTC.

This sequence joins TRBV5-6 and TRBJ1-2; the D gene is possibly TRBD1 (5 bases). Trimming shortened V by 0 bases and J by 8 bases, and 14 bases separated the two germline ends. CDR3 length: 14 amino acids. In germline, CDR1 is SGHDT, CDR2 YYEEEE. The CDR3 region is CASSLGGAPVGYTF. In DNA form, the CDR3 reads TGTGCCAGCAGCTTGGGAGGGGCGCCGGTAGGCTACACCTTC.

This clonotype showed up just a few times. This chain connects TRBV24-1 to TRBJ1-2; D unclear. Germline CDR1 KGHDR, CDR2 SFDVKD. This CDR3 has 12 amino acids. Trimming shortened V by 7 bases and J by 7 bases, and 12 bases separated the two germline ends. The CDR3 DNA reads TGTGCCACCAGCGGTCTTTCCGGTGGCTACACCTTC. This gives the protein CATSGLSGGYTF.

The chain uses TRBV6-2 or TRBV6-3 and TRBJ2-3; maybe TRBD1 (6 bases). Germline loops: CDR1 MNHEY, CDR2 SVGEGT. V lost 7 bases and J 6 bases, leaving 11 bases between the germline ends. The CDR3 sequence is 12 residues long. CDR3: CASILQGDTQYF. In DNA form, the CDR3 reads TGTGCCAGCATTCTCCAGGGGGATACGCAGTATTTT.

The rearrangement joins TRBV12-3 or TRBV12-4 to TRBJ1-1; weak D call: TRBD1 (6 bases). V lost 2 bases, J lost 6 bases, and 13 bases lay in between. The CDR3 has 14 residues. The CDR3 sequence: CASSLRRGIAEAFF. The DNA for the CDR3 is TGTGCCAGCAGTTTACGCAGGGGAATTGCTGAAGCTTTCTTT.

The chain couples TRBV24-1 to TRBJ2-6; D call uncertain. The length of the CDR3 is 17 residues. Trimming shortened V by 3 bases and J by 0 bases, and 11 bases separated the two germline ends. Germline lookup yields CDR1 KGHDR and CDR2 SFDVKD. The CDR3 DNA reads TGTGCCACCAGTGATCCCATTGTGGGCTCTGGGGCCAACGTCCTGACTTTC. This translates into CATSDPIVGSGANVLTF.

The chain carries TRBV7-8 and TRBJ2-1, with TRBD2 identical over 7 bases. Germline V gene sequence: CDR1 SGHVS, CDR2 FQNEAQ. Trimming removed 5 bases from V and 9 bases from J; junction bases left unmatched: 13. The CDR3 totals 15 residues. DNA for the CDR3: TGTGCCAGCAGCCTCGGGAGGCGGTTAAAAGGTGAGCAGTTCTTC. It codes for CASSLGRRLKGEQFF. Based on the CDR3 plus reference TRBV7-8 and TRBJ2-1, the full variable domain is GAGVSQSPRYKVAKRGQDVALRCDPISGHVSLFWYQQALGQGPEFLTYFQNEAQLDKSGLPSDRFFAERPEGSVSTLKIQRTQQEDSAVYLCASSLGRRLKGEQFFGPGTRLTVL.